This TCR beta chain was sequenced in a study of shared T cell receptors in the human thymus (dated by TCRdb to the early 2020s). About the full investigation: The study examined how self-reactive, shared T-cell receptor alpha chains are generated in the human thymus.

The library relied on the immunoSEQ multiplex PCR assay. TCRdb's version of the immuneACCESS table is confined to in-frame rearrangements and falls short of the full clone set. An unresolved V gene accounts for under half of the shortfall where checked; the remainder is of unknown origin. Here the sample has about 660,000 clones; roughly 90% occur a single time. Roughly 0.0097% of the sample is held by the ten biggest clonotypes. On this clone itself: The antigen it binds to is not known. No quality values exist for individual bases; no much larger clone is one base distant.

The germline V gene specifies LGHNA as CDR1 and YSLEER as CDR2. Trimming accounts for 4 bases at V and 0 bases at J, while the number of junction bases matched to no gene is 12. Counted from cysteine to phenylalanine, this CDR3 has 18 amino acids. Solely the CDR3 DNA is kept, with 54 bases framed from the first base. This same sample was also part of a study on human thymus T cells. The second study reports: The donors were immunologically healthy infants in Finland who had open corrective cardiac surgery for congenital heart defects. The thymus tissue came from surgical resects taken out during corrective cardiac surgery. Usage of V and J gene segments appeared to be biased in both the thymic and the peripheral blood repertoires. The related research found that thymic TCR repertoires overlapped highly between unrelated individuals. The study characterized TCR alpha and beta repertoires from under 10 infant thymus samples and a few related peripheral blood samples. Donor ages ranged from roughly 6 to 250 days, and the cohort comprised roughly 6 male and a couple of female infants. Thymocytes were freed from the tissue by mechanical means and kept at -70 degrees C as pellets of roughly 8.5-30 million cells. A QIAsymphony instrument was used to extract genomic DNA from the frozen cell pellets. The immunoSEQ multiplex PCR assay was used to amplify the TCRB and TCRAD loci from a standardized quantity of quality-controlled genomic DNA. The amplicons covered the V(D)J region and were long enough to include the CDR3 and to identify the V and J genes. Amplicon sequencing was performed on an Illumina platform through the commercial immunoSEQ service. Corrections for primer bias and sequencing errors followed previously described methods, while TCRAD and TCRB definitions were based on the IMGT database. The repertoires were analysed using immunoSEQ Analyzer 3.0 and VDJTools for basic statistics, V/J segment usage, diversity estimates, rarefaction and pairwise overlap. To estimate diversity, the Chao1, ChaoE, Efron-Thisted, Shannon and inverse Simpson indices were applied, and diversity was also estimated on datasets down-sampled to the smallest sample. Repertoire overlap used strict matching of CDR3 nucleotide sequence, V gene and J gene, with Jaccard-based multidimensional scaling clustering. On average, roughly 740,000 unique TCRB clonotypes were obtained from thymus samples, compared with approximately 84,000 from blood samples.

Sequenced input: thymocytes. The source of this sequence is a boy less than two years old with a congenital heart defect. Donor details come from another sample of the same person, matched by shared clones. The sequence is built from TRBV4-3 and TRBJ2-3, with 8 junctional bases fitting TRBD2. The base sequence is TGCGCCAGCAGCCGCCAACTCCCCCCTAGCGGGAGCACAGATACGCAGTATTTT. This codes for CASSRQLPPSGSTDTQYF.